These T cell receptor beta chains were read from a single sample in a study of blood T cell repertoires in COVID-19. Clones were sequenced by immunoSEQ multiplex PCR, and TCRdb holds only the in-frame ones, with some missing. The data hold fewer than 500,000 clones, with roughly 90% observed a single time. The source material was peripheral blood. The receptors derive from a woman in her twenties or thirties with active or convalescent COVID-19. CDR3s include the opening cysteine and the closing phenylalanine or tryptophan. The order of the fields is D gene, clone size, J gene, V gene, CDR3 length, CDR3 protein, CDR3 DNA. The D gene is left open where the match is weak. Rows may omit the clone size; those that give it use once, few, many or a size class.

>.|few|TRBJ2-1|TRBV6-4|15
CASSDGQGPYNEQFF
TGTGCCAGCAGTGACGGGCAGGGGCCCTACAATGAGCAGTTCTTC
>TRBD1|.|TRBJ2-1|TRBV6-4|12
CATGTGALGQFF
TGTGCCACCGGGACAGGCGCTTTGGGGCAGTTCTTC
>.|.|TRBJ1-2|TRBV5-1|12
CASSSEYYGYTF
TGCGCCAGCAGCTCCGAGTACTATGGCTACACCTTC
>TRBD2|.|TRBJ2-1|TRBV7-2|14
CASSPGLATNEQFF
TGTGCCAGCAGCCCAGGACTAGCGACAAATGAGCAGTTCTTC
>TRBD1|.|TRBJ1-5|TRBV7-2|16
CASSPQTGGGNQPQHF
TGTGCCAGCAGCCCTCAGACAGGGGGCGGCAATCAGCCCCAGCATTTT
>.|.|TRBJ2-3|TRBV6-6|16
CASSSLDGELTDTQYF
TGTGCCAGCAGTTCCCTGGACGGGGAACTCACAGATACGCAGTATTTT
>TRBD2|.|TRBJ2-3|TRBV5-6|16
CASSWISGGGLYTQYF
TGTGCCAGCAGTTGGATTAGCGGGGGGGGCCTGTATACGCAGTATTTT
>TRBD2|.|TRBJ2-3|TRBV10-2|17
CASSESSAGATTDTQYF
TGCGCCAGCAGTGAGTCATCGGCGGGAGCCACCACAGATACGCAGTATTTT
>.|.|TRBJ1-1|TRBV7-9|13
CASSLDPEHEAFF
TGTGCCAGCAGCTTAGACCCTGAGCATGAAGCTTTCTTT
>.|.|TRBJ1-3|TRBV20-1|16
CSASDAGGISGNTIYF
TGCAGTGCTAGTGATGCGGGCGGGATCTCTGGAAACACCATATATTTT
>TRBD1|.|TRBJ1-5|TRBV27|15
CASSLGTGPTQPQHF
TGTGCCAGCAGTTTAGGGACAGGGCCGACCCAGCCCCAGCATTTT
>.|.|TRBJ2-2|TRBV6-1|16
CASSVGPAPNAGELFF
TGTGCCAGCAGTGTTGGGCCGGCCCCGAACGCCGGGGAGCTGTTTTTT